This note documents a single T cell receptor beta chain sequence. V was cut by 5 bases and J by 3 bases, with 17 bases left in between. CDR3 size: 15 residues. Unique molecular identifiers were incorporated when the TCRbeta library was constructed. Each CDR3 protein gets one entry after TCRdb re-called the PCR reads with MiXCR. The sample shows approximately 650,000 distinct CDR3 sequences, roughly 13% of them seen only once. This sample is drawn from a study of T-cell reconstitution after alpha-beta-depleted transplantation in children. This clonotype was obtained from a girl aged 2-10 years with congenital amegakaryocytic thrombocytopenia, due to receive a stem cell transplant. Here the sequenced sample was PBMCs, taken before TCRalphabeta/CD19-depleted stem cell transplant. V is TRBV12-3 or TRBV12-4 and J is TRBJ2-7; D remains unclear. Here the CDR3 DNA reads TGTGCCAGCAGTGTCAAAGGGCAGTTAGTCTACGAGCAGTACTTC. Its protein is CASSVKGQLVYEQYF.